Below, 13 T cell receptor beta chains from the same sample are listed, as sequenced in a study of cytomegalovirus exposure and HLA in healthy donors. Profiling relied on immunoSEQ multiplex PCR, and the TCRdb table lists in-frame clones only, not all of them. The data show 250,000 to 300,000 clones, nearly 90% seen once. Material: PBMCs. The receptors stem from a woman aged 18-30 years in good health and CMV-seronegative.

The chain carries TRBV6-5 and TRBJ1-5; D is undetermined. Germline CDR1 MNHEY, CDR2 SVGAGI. The V end was cut by 4 bases, the J end by 0 bases, with 4 bases between. This CDR3 spans 13 amino acids. The CDR3, as DNA: TGTGCCAGCAGTTTCTTTAGCAATCAGCCCCAGCATTTT. Translated, it gives CASSFFSNQPQHF.

The chain uses TRBV27 and TRBJ2-2, with D possibly being TRBD2 (6 bases). V lost 2 bases and J 4 bases, leaving 8 bases between the germline ends. Germline lookup yields CDR1 MNHEY and CDR2 SMNVEV (reference sequence). The CDR3 is made up of 14 amino acids. The CDR3 loop reads CASSLGLITGELFF. In DNA form, the CDR3 reads TGTGCCAGCAGTTTAGGACTAATCACCGGGGAGCTGTTTTTT.

This clone was counted once. The V gene is TRBV2, the J gene TRBJ2-2; 10 nucleotides line up with TRBD2. The CDR3 is 18 residues long. The V gene end was trimmed by 0 bases and the J gene end by 3 bases; junction bases not matched to a gene: 7. The germline gives CDR1 SNHLY, CDR2 FYNNEI. The CDR3 here is CASSEALAGDIYTGELFF. For the CDR3, the DNA is TGTGCCAGCAGTGAAGCGCTAGCGGGGGATATTTACACCGGGGAGCTGTTTTTT.

This rearrangement joins TRBV11-2 to TRBJ1-2; D not resolved. Trimming left V 5 bases short and J 2 bases short, with 18 bases between. CDR1 is SGHAT, CDR2 FQNNGV, per germline. The CDR3 is made up of 16 amino acids. This chain's CDR3 is CASSLNGILGNYGYTF. DNA of the CDR3: TGTGCCAGCAGCCTTAACGGGATTCTGGGGAACTATGGCTACACCTTC.

V usage is TRBV11-2 and J usage is TRBJ1-1; D remains ambiguous. CDR3 length: 14 amino acids. V lost 3 bases, J lost 1 base, and 9 bases lay in between. Germline V CDR1 and CDR2: SGHAT, FQNNGV. This CDR3 reads CASSLYEGNTEAFF. In nucleotides, the CDR3 is TGTGCCAGCAGCTTGTACGAGGGGAACACTGAAGCTTTCTTT.

The chain carries TRBV4-3 and TRBJ1-5; the D is unclear. This CDR3 is built from 13 residues. V was clipped by 4 bases and J by 4 bases, with 8 bases between them. Germline V gene lookup returns CDR1 LGHNA and CDR2 YSLEER. The CDR3 DNA reads as TGCGCCAGCAGCCGGCAGGTGAATCAGCCCCAGCATTTT. Protein sequence: CASSRQVNQPQHF.

The chain employs TRBV2 and TRBJ1-1, with 7 bases aligning to TRBD1. V dropped 8 bases and J dropped 1; count of bases not matched to a gene: 7. Germline V gene data show CDR1 as SNHLY and CDR2 as FYNNEI. The CDR3 is 14 amino acids. The CDR3 coding sequence is TGTGCCAGCGCTGCAGGGGGAAGGAACACTGAAGCTTTCTTT. This sequence encodes CASAAGGRNTEAFF.

This chain links TRBV11-2 with TRBJ2-1; D might be TRBD2 (6 bases). The CDR3 is made up of 16 amino acids. The V gene lost 4 bases and the J gene lost 0 bases, with 13 bases spanning the gap. Germline CDR1 is SGHAT and CDR2 is FQNNGV. CDR3 coding DNA: TGTGCCAGCAGCTGGGACTCTCTAAGCTCCTACAATGAGCAGTTCTTC. This translates into CASSWDSLSSYNEQFF.

J is TRBJ2-1 and V is TRBV9, with a tentative D call TRBD2 (6 bases). CDR1 is SGDLS and CDR2 is YYNGEE in the germline V gene. The V gene lost 2 bases and the J gene lost 0 bases, with 12 bases spanning the gap. This CDR3 is 16 amino acids long. The CDR3 nucleotides read TGTGCCAGCAGCGTTCGGGGGAAAACCTCCTACAATGAGCAGTTCTTC. It specifies CASSVRGKTSYNEQFF.

This clone was recorded only once. The V gene is TRBV28, the J gene TRBJ1-2, with 9 bases that match TRBD1. Germline CDR1 is MDHEN and CDR2 is SYDVKM. V trimming: 5 bases; J trimming: 7 bases; junction bases outside the gene matches: 5. This CDR3 contains 13 residues. The CDR3 nucleotides read TGTGCCAGCAGTGAAACAGGGGGCGGTGGCTACACCTTC. Amino acids: CASSETGGGGYTF.

The gene calls are TRBV27 and TRBJ2-7, with 9 bases lining up with TRBD1. The ends lost 4 bases at V and 3 bases at J; junction bases unmatched: 7. CDR1 and CDR2 from the germline V gene are MNHEY and SMNVEV (reference sequence). The CDR3 loop spans 15 amino acids. CDR3 nucleotides: TGTGCCAGCAGTTCCGGACAGGGGACCCTCTACGAGCAGTACTTC. It translates to CASSSGQGTLYEQYF.

The genes are TRBV5-8 and TRBJ1-5; 7 bases fit TRBD1. Germline CDR1 reads SGHTS; CDR2 reads YDEGEE. V shed 5 bases and J 0 bases; nucleotides not matched to a gene: 5. This CDR3 is 15 amino acids long. The CDR3 protein is CASRPRGISNQPQHF. The CDR3 DNA reads TGTGCCAGCAGACCCAGGGGGATTAGCAATCAGCCCCAGCATTTT.

CDR3 nucleotides: TGTGCCAGCAGCTTAGCTAGCGGGGGGGGCACAGATACGCAGTATTTT. Translation gives CASSLASGGGTDTQYF. The chain joins TRBV7-3 to TRBJ2-3; TRBD2 agrees at 12 bases. Germline loops: CDR1 SGHTA, CDR2 FQGTGA. CDR3 size: 16 residues. With V trimmed by 2 bases and J by 1 base, 1 base remained unmatched.